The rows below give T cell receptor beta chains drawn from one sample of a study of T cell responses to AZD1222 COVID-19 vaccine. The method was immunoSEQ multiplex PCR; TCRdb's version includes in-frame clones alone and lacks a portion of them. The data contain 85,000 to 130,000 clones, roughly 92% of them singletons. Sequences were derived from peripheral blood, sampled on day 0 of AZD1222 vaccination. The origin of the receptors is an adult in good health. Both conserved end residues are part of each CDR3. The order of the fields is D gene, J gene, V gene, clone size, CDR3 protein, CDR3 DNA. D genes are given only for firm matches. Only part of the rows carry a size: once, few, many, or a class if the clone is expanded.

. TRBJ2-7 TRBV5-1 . CASSLDFSYEQYF TGCGCCAGCAGCTTGGACTTCTCCTACGAGCAGTACTTC
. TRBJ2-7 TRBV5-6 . CASSTLHRATYEQYF TGTGCCAGCAGCACCCTACACAGGGCGACCTACGAGCAGTACTTC
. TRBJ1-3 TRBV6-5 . CASTRGLAGNTIYF TGTGCCAGCACCAGAGGCTTGGCTGGAAACACCATATATTTT
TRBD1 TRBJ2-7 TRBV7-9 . CASLGTGGRLYEQYF TGTGCCAGCCTAGGGACAGGGGGTCGTCTGTACGAGCAGTACTTC
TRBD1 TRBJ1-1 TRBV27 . CASSSGQGGWGTEAFF TGTGCCAGCAGTTCAGGACAGGGCGGGTGGGGCACTGAAGCTTTCTTT
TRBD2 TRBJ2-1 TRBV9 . CASNPTSGSSNEQFF TGTGCCAGCAACCCCACTAGCGGGAGTAGCAATGAGCAGTTCTTC
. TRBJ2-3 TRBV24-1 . CATSDLTGLGADTQYF TGTGCCACCAGTGATTTGACAGGTCTTGGGGCAGATACGCAGTATTTT
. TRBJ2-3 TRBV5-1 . CASSPAPGSPDTQYF TGCGCCAGCAGCCCCGCGCCAGGGTCCCCAGATACGCAGTATTTT
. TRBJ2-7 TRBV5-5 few CASSLESGVAYEQYF TGTGCCAGCAGCTTGGAATCAGGGGTCGCCTACGAGCAGTACTTC
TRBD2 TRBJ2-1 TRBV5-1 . CASSLRLAGFNEQFF TGCGCCAGCAGCTTGCGGCTAGCGGGTTTCAATGAGCAGTTCTTC
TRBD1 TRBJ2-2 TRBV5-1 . CASSLERTGSPTRELFF TGCGCCAGCAGCTTGGAGCGGACAGGGAGCCCGACCAGGGAGCTGTTTTTT
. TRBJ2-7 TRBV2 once CASRAYSYEQYF TGTGCCAGCCGGGCGTATTCCTACGAGCAGTACTTC
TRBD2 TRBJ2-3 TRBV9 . CASSVGGKAGADTQYF TGTGCCAGCAGCGTAGGCGGGAAGGCGGGAGCAGATACGCAGTATTTT
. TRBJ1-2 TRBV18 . CASSPPVQNYGYTF TGTGCCAGCTCACCACCGGTACAGAACTATGGCTACACCTTC
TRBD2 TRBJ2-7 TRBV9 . CASSEGSSGSSYEQYF TGTGCCAGCAGCGAGGGCTCTAGCGGGAGCTCCTACGAGCAGTACTTC
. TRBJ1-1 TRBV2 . CASNLNVNTEAFF TGTGCCAGCAACTTGAATGTGAACACTGAAGCTTTCTTT
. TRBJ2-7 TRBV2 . CASKRTTNEQYF TGTGCCAGTAAGCGCACCACCAACGAGCAGTACTTC
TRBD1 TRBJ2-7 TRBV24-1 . CAFPTGTGDSYEQYF TGTGCCTTCCCGACGGGGACAGGGGACTCCTACGAGCAGTACTTC